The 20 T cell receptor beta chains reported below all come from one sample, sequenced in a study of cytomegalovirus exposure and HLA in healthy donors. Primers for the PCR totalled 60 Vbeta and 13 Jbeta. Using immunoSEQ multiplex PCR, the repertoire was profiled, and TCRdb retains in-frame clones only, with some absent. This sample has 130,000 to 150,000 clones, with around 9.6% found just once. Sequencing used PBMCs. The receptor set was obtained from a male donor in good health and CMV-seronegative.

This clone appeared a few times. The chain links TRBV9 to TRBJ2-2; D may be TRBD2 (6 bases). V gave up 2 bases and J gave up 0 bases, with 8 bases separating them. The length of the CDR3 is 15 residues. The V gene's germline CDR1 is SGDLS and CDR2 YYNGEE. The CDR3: CASSVSGTNTGELFF. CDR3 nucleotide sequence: TGTGCCAGCAGCGTTAGCGGTACGAACACCGGGGAGCTGTTTTTT. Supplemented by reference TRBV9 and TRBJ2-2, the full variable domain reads DSGVTQTPKHLITATGQRVTLRCSPRSGDLSVYWYQQSLDQGLQFLIQYYNGEERAKGNILERFSAQQFPDLHSELNLSSLELGDSALYFCASSVSGTNTGELFFGEGSRLTVL.

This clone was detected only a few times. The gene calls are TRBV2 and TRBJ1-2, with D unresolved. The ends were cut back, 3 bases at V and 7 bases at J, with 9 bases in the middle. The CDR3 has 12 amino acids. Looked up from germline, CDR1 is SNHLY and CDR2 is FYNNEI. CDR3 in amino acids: CASSESGFGYTF. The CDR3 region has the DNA TGTGCCAGCAGTGAGTCGGGGTTTGGCTACACCTTC.

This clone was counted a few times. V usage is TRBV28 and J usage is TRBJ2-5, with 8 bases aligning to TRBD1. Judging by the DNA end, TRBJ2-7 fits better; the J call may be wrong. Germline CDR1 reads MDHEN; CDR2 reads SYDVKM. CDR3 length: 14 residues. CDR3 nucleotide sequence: TGTGCCAGCAGTTTGAGACAGGGGACCTACGAGCAGTACTTC. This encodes CASSLRQGTYEQYF.

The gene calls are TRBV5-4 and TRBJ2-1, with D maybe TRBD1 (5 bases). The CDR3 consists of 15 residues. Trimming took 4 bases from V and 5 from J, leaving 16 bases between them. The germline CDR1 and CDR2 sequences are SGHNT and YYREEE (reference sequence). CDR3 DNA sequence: TGTGCCAGCAGCACCAGTGGGCAGGGCGACAATGAGCAGTTCTTC. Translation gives CASSTSGQGDNEQFF. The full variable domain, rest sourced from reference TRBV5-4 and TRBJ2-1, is ETGVTQSPTHLIKTRGQQVTLRCSSQSGHNTVSWYQQALGQGPQFIFQYYREEENGRGNFPPRFSGLQFPNYSSELNVNALELDDSALYLCASSTSGQGDNEQFFGPGTRLTVL.

Here the CDR3 reads CASSTGAYGYTF. CDR3 coding DNA: TGTGCCAGCAGTACCGGAGCCTATGGCTACACCTTC. The chain has TRBV28 and TRBJ1-2; no clear D gene. CDR3 length equals 12 residues. The germline gives CDR1 MDHEN, CDR2 SYDVKM. The V end lost 5 bases, the J end lost 4 bases, and 8 bases lay between the germline ends.

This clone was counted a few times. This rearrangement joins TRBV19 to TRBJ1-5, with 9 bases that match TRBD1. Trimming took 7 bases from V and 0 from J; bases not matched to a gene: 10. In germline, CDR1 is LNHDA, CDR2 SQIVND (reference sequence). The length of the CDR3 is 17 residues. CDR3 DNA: TGTGCCAGTAATGACCCCGGGACAGGGTATAGCAATCAGCCCCAGCATTTT. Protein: CASNDPGTGYSNQPQHF. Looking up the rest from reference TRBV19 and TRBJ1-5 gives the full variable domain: DGGITQSPKYLFRKEGQNVTLSCEQNLNHDAMYWYRQDPGQGLRLIYYSQIVNDFQKGDIAEGYSVSREKKESFPLTVTSAQKNPTAFYLCASNDPGTGYSNQPQHFGDGTRLSIL.

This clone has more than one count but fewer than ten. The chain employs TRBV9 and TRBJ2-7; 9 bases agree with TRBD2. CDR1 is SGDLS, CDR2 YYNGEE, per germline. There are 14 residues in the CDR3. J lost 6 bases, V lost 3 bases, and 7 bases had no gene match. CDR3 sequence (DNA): TGTGCCAGCAGCGAGGGGACTAGCTTAGCCGAGCAGTACTTC. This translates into CASSEGTSLAEQYF.

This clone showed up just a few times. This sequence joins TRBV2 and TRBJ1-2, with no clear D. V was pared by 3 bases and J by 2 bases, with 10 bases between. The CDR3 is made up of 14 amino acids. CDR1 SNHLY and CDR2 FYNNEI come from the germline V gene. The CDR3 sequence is CASSEAGTNYGYTF. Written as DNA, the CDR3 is TGTGCCAGCAGTGAGGCAGGCACCAACTATGGCTACACCTTC.

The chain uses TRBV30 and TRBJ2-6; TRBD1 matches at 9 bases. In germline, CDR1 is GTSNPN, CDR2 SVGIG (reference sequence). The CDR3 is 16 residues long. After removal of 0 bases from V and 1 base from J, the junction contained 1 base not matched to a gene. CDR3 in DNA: TGTGCCTGGAGTGTACAGGGGGCGTCTGGGGCCAACGTCCTGACTTTC. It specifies CAWSVQGASGANVLTF.

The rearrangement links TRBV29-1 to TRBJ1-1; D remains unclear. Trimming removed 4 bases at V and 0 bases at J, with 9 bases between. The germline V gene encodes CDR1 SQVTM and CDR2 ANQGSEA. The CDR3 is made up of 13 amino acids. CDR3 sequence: CSVGLQMNTEAFF. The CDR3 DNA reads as TGCAGCGTTGGGTTACAGATGAACACTGAAGCTTTCTTT. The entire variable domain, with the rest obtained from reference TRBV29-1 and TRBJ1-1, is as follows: SAVISQKPSRDICQRGTSLTIQCQVDSQVTMMFWYRQQPGQSLTLIATANQGSEATYESGFVIDKFPISRPNLTFSTLTVSNMSPEDSSIYLCSVGLQMNTEAFFGQGTRLTVV.

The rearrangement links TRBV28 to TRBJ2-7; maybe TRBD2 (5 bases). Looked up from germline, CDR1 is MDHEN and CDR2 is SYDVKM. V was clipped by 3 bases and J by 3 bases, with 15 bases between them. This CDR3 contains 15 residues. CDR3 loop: CASSFRGLTRYEQYF. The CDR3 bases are TGTGCCAGCAGTTTTCGGGGATTGACCCGCTACGAGCAGTACTTC. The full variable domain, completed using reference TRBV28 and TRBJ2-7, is DVKVTQSSRYLVKRTGEKVFLECVQDMDHENMFWYRQDPGLGLRLIYFSYDVKMKEKGDIPEGYSVSREKKERFSLILESASTNQTSMYLCASSFRGLTRYEQYFGPGTRLTVT.

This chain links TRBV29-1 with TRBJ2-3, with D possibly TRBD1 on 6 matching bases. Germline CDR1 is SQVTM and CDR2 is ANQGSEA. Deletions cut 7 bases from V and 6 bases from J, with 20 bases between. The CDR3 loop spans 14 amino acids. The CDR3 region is CSGTERSQGDTQYF. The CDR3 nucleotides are TGCAGCGGAACTGAGCGCTCCCAGGGGGATACGCAGTATTTT.

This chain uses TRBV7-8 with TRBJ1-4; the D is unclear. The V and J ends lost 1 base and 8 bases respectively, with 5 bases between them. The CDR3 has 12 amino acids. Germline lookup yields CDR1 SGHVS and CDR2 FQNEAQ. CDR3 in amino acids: CASSLGSEKLFF. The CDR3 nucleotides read TGTGCCAGCAGCTTAGGTTCGGAAAAACTGTTTTTT.

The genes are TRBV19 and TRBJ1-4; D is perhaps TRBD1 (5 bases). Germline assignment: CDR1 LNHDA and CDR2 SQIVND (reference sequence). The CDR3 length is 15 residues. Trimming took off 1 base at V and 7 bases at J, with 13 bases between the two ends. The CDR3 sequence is CASSIGGRASEKLFF. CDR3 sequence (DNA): TGTGCCAGTAGTATAGGAGGCAGGGCAAGTGAAAAACTGTTTTTT.

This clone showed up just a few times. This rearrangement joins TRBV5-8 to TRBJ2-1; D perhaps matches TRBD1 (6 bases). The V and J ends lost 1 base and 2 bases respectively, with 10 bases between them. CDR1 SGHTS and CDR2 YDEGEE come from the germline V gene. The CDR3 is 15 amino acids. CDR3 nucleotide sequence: TGTGCCAGCAGCTTGTTCGCAGGGGCCTACAATGAGCAGTTCTTC. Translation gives CASSLFAGAYNEQFF.

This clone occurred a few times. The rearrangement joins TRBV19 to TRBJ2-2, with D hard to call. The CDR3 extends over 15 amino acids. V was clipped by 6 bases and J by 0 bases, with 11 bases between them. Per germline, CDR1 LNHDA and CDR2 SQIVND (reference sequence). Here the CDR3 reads CASSPGRTNTGELFF. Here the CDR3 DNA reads TGTGCCAGTAGCCCCGGCAGGACGAACACCGGGGAGCTGTTTTTT. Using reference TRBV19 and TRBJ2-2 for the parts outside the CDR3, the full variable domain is DGGITQSPKYLFRKEGQNVTLSCEQNLNHDAMYWYRQDPGQGLRLIYYSQIVNDFQKGDIAEGYSVSREKKESFPLTVTSAQKNPTAFYLCASSPGRTNTGELFFGEGSRLTVL.

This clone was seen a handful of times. DNA of the CDR3: TGCGCCAGCAGCTTGGGGGCCGGCCTAATTAATGAAAAACTGTTTTTT. Translating it yields CASSLGAGLINEKLFF. V usage is TRBV5-1 and J usage is TRBJ1-4; D is ambiguous. CDR1 and CDR2 from the germline V gene are SGHRS and YFSETQ. Trimming removed 0 bases at V and 4 bases at J, with 13 bases between. CDR3 size: 16 residues. Full variable domain (outside the CDR3, taken from reference TRBV5-1 and TRBJ1-4): KAGVTQTPRYLIKTRGQQVTLSCSPISGHRSVSWYQQTPGQGLQFLFEYFSETQRNKGNFPGRFSGRQFSNSRSEMNVSTLELGDSALYLCASSLGAGLINEKLFFGSGTQLSVL.

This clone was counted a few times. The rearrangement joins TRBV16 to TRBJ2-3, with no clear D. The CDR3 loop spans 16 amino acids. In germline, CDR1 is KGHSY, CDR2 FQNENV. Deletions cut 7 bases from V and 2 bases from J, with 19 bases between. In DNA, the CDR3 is TGTGCCAGCACCCCCAATCTGCAGGTTCCCACAGATACGCAGTATTTT. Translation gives CASTPNLQVPTDTQYF.

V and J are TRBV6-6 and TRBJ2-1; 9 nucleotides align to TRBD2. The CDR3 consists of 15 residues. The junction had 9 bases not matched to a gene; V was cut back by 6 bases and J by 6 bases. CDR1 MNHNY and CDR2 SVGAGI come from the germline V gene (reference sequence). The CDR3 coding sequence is TGTGCCAGCAGCCTCCCGGGACTAGCAGGCAATGAGCAGTTCTTC. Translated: CASSLPGLAGNEQFF.

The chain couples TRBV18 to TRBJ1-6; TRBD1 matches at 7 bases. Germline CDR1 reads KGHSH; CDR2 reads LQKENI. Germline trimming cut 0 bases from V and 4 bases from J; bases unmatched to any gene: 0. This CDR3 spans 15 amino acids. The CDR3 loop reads CASSPPGQYNSPLHF. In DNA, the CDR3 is TGTGCCAGCTCACCACCGGGACAGTATAATTCACCCCTCCACTTT.